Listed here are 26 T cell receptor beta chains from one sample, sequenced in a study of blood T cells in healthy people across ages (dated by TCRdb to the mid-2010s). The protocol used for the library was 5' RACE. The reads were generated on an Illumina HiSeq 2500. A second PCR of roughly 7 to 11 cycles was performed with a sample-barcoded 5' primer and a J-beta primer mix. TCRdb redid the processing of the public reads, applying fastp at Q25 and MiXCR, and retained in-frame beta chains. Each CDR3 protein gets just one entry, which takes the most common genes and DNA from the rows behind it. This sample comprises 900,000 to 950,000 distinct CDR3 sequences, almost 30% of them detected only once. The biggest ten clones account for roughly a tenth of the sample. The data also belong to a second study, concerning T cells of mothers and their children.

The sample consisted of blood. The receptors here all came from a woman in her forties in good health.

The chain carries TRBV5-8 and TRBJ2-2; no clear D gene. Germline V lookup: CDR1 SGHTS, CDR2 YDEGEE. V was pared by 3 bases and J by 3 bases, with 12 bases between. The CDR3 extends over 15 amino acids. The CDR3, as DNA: TGTGCCAGCAGCTCCCGGGTGGCGCACACCGGGGAGCTGTTTTTT. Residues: CASSSRVAHTGELFF.

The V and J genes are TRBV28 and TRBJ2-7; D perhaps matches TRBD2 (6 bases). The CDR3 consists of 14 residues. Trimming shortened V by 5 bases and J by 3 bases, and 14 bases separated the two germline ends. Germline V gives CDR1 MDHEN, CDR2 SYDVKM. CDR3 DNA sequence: TGTGCCAGCAGTGGAGGTGGGGGGATCTACGAGCAGTACTTC. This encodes CASSGGGGIYEQYF.

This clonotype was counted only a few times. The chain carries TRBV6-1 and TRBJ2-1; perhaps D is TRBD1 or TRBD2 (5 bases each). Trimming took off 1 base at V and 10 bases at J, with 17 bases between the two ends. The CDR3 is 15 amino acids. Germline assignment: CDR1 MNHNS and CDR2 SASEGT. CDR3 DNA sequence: TGTGCCAGCAGTGAAGGGGGGAGAATTGGAGGAGAGCAGTTCTTC. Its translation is CASSEGGRIGGEQFF.

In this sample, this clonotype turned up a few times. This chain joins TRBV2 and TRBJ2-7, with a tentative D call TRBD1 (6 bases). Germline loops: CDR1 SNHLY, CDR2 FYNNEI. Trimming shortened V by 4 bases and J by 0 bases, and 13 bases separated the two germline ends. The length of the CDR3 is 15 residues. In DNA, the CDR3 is TGTGCCAGCAGTGTTATCGGGACATTCTCCTACGAGCAGTACTTC. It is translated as CASSVIGTFSYEQYF.

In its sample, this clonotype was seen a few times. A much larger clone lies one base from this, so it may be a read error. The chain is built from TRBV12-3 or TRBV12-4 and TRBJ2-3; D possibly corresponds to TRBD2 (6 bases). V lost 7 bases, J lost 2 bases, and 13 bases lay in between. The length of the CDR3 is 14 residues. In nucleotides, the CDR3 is TGTGCCAGCACCCCGGGACTCACCACAGATACGCAGTATTTT. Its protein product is CASTPGLTTDTQYF.

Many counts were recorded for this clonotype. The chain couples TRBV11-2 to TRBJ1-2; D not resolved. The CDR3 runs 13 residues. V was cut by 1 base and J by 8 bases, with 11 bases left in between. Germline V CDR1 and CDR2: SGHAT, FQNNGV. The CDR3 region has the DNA TGTGCCAGCAGCTTAGCCTACATGAGCGGCTACACCTTC. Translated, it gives CASSLAYMSGYTF.

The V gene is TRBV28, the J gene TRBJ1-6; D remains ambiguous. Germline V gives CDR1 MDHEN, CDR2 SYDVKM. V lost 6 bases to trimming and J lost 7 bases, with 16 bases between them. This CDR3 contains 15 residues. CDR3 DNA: TGTGCCAGCAGAGGGTCCGTGGGGAGAAATTCACCCCTCCACTTT. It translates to CASRGSVGRNSPLHF.

The CDR3 spells CASSLELQAGKAFF. The DNA for the CDR3 is TGTGCCAGCAGCTTAGAGTTACAGGCCGGGAAAGCTTTCTTT. The chain couples TRBV11-2 to TRBJ1-1; D perhaps matches TRBD1 (5 bases). The CDR3 contains 14 residues. The germline V gene has CDR1 SGHAT and CDR2 FQNNGV. V was shortened by 0 bases and J by 9 bases, with 14 bases between the two germline ends.

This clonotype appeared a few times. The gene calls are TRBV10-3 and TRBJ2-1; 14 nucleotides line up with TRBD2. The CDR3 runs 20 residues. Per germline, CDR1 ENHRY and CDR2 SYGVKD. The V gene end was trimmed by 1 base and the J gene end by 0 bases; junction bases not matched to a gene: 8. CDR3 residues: CAISELGLGLAGDSYNEQFF. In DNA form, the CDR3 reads TGTGCCATCAGTGAGTTGGGGTTGGGACTAGCGGGGGACTCCTACAATGAGCAGTTCTTC.

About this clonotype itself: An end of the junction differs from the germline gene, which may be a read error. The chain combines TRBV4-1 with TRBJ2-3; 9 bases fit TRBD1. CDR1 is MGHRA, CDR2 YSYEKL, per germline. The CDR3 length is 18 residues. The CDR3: CASIQDPPQGAYTDTQYF. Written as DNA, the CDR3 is TGCGCCAGCATCCAAGATCCCCCACAGGGGGCTTACACAGATACGCAGTATTTT.

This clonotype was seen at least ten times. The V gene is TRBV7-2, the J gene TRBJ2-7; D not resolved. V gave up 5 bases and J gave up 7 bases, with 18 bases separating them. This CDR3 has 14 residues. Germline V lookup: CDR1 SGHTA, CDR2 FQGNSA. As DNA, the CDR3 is TGTGCCAGCAGCGCCCCGGGCCCTCTCTTGGAGCAGTACTTC. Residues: CASSAPGPLLEQYF.

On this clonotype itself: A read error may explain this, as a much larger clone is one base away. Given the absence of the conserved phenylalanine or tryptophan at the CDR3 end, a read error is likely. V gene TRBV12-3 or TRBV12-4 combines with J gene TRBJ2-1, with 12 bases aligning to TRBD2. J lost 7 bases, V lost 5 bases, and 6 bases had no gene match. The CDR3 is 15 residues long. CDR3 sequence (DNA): TGTGCCAGCAGTCCTAGCGGGGGGGGTTGGAATGAGCAGTTCGTC. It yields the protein CASSPSGGGWNEQFV.

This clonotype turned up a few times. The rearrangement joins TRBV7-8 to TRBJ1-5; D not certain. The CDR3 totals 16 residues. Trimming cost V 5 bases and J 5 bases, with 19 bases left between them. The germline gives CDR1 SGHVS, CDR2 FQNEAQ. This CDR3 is CASSKQRSGFDQPQHF. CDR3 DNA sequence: TGTGCCAGCAGCAAGCAACGTAGTGGTTTCGATCAGCCCCAGCATTTT.

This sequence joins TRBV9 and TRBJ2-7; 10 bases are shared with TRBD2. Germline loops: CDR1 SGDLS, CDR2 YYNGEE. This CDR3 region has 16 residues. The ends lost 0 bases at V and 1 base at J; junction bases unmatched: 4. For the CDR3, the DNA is TGTGCCAGCAGCGTAGGGCTAGCGGGGGATTCCTACGAGCAGTACTTC. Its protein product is CASSVGLAGDSYEQYF. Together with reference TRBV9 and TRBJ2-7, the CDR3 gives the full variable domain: DSGVTQTPKHLITATGQRVTLRCSPRSGDLSVYWYQQSLDQGLQFLIQYYNGEERAKGNILERFSAQQFPDLHSELNLSSLELGDSALYFCASSVGLAGDSYEQYFGPGTRLTVT.

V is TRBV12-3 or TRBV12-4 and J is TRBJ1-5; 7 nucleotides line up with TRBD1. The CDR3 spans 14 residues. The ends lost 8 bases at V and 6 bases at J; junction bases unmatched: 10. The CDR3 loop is CASGVSTGTQPQHF. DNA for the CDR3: TGTGCCAGCGGTGTGTCGACAGGGACTCAGCCCCAGCATTTT.

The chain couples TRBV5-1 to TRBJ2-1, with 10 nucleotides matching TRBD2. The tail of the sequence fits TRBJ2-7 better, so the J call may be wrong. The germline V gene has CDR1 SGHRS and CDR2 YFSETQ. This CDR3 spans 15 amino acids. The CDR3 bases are TGCGCCAGCAGCTTGGCGACTAGCGGGTACAATGAGCAGTACTTC. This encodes CASSLATSGYNEQYF.

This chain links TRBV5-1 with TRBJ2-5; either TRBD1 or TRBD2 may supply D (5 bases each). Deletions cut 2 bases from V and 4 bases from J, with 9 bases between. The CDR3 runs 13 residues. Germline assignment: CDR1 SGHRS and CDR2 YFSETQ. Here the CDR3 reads CASSFLGVETQYF. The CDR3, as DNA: TGCGCCAGCAGCTTCCTGGGGGTAGAGACCCAGTACTTC.

This CDR3 reads CASSRSGQGTEAFF. For the CDR3, the DNA is TGTGCCAGCTCACGGTCCGGGCAAGGGACTGAAGCTTTCTTT. V usage is TRBV18 and J usage is TRBJ1-1; no clear D. Trimming pared 4 bases from V and 5 bases from J, leaving 14 bases between. Germline lookup yields CDR1 KGHSH and CDR2 LQKENI. The CDR3 contains 14 residues.

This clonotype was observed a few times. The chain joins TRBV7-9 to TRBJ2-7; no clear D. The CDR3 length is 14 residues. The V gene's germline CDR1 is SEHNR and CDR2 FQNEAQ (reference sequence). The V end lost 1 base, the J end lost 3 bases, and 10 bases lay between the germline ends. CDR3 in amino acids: CASSLGISGYEQYF. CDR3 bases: TGTGCCAGCAGCTTAGGCATATCGGGCTACGAGCAGTACTTC. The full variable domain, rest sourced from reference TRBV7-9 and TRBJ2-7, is DTGVSQNPRHKITKRGQNVTFRCDPISEHNRLYWYRQTLGQGPEFLTYFQNEAQLEKSRLLSDRFSAERPKGSFSTLEIQRTEQGDSAMYLCASSLGISGYEQYFGPGTRLTVT.

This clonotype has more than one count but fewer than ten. The DNA for the CDR3 is TGTGCCAGCTCGCGCGACGGATCGGGTAATTCACCCCTCCACTTT. This encodes CASSRDGSGNSPLHF. The genes are TRBV18 and TRBJ1-6; D is unresolved. Between the trimmed V and J ends, which lost 6 bases and 6 bases, there was a span of 15 bases. CDR3 length: 15 amino acids. The germline CDR1 and CDR2 sequences are KGHSH and LQKENI.

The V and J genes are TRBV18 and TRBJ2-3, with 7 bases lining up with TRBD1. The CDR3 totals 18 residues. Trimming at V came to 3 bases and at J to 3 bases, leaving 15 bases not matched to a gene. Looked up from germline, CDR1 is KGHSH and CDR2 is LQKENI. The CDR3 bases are TGTGCCAGCTCACCCTCTTCGGGACAGTTGGACACAACAGATACGCAGTATTTT. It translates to CASSPSSGQLDTTDTQYF.

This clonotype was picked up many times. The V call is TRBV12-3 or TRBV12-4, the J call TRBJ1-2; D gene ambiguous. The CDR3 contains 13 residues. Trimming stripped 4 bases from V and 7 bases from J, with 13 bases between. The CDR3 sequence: CASSYRFLGGYTF. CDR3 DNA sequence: TGTGCCAGCAGTTATAGGTTCCTTGGTGGCTACACCTTC.

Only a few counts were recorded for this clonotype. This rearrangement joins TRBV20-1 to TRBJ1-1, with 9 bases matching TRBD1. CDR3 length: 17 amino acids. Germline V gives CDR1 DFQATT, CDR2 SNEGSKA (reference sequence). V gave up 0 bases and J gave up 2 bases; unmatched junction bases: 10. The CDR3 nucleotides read TGCAGTGCTAGAGATGCTTTGGGACAGGGACTAAACACTGAAGCTTTCTTT. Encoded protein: CSARDALGQGLNTEAFF.

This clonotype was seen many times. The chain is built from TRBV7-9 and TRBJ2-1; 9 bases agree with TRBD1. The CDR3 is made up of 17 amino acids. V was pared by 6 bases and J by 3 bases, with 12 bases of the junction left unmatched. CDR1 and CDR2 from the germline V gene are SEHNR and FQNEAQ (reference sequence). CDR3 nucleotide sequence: TGTGCCAGCAGACCTACATTACAGGGGGCAATCTACAATGAGCAGTTCTTC. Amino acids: CASRPTLQGAIYNEQFF.

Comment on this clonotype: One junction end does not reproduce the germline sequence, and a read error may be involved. In nucleotides, the CDR3 is TGTGCCAGCAGCCAAACTGTGAACTATGGCTACGCCTTC. It is translated as CASSQTVNYGYAF. This chain uses TRBV14 with TRBJ1-2; D call uncertain. The CDR3 consists of 13 residues. Germline V gene data show CDR1 as SGHDN and CDR2 as FVKESK.

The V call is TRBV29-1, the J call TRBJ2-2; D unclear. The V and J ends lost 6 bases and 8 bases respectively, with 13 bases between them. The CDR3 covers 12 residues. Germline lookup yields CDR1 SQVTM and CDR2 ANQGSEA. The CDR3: CSVNSPNGELFF. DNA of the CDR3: TGCAGCGTCAACAGTCCGAATGGGGAGCTGTTTTTT.